This T cell receptor beta chain originates from a study of chronic HIV infection and antiretroviral therapy. A few counts support this clonotype. TCRdb independently ran MiXCR on the 5' RACE reads; one entry per CDR3 protein. This sample yields fewer than 40,000 distinct CDR3 sequences, of which about 9.7% are seen a single time; about 2.4% belongs to the top ten. Trimming at V came to 0 bases and at J to 5 bases, leaving 10 bases not matched to a gene. Per the germline V gene, CDR1 is SGHRS and CDR2 is YFSETQ. The CDR3 sequence is 17 residues long. Sample: peripheral blood. This TCR came from an adult who had HIV and had not received antiretroviral therapy, or was an uninfected healthy control (not recorded which). This chain uses TRBV5-1 with TRBJ2-1, with TRBD1 matching over 8 bases. The CDR3 nucleotides are TGCGCCAGCAGCTTGGCTGTGATGGGACAGGAAAACAATGAGCAGTTCTTC. Protein sequence: CASSLAVMGQENNEQFF.